One sample yielded the 3 T cell receptor beta chains listed below, sequenced in a study of T cells in Graves' hyperthyroidism and ophthalmopathy. Amplification of TCR beta CDR3 regions was performed using RNA transcripts as template. The HTBI primer set drove a first-round RT-PCR of the TCR CDR3. In TCRdb, the multiplex PCR reads were re-called with MiXCR into one record per CDR3 protein. The sample lists about 210,000 distinct CDR3 sequences, around 16% occurring once. What was sequenced was blood. The receptors shown here come from a man aged 40-49 years with Graves' hyperthyroidism.

Notes on this clonotype: This may stem from a read error, because a much larger clone lies one nucleotide away. The CDR3 carries no conserved terminal phenylalanine or tryptophan, so it likely arises from a read error. The chain carries TRBV5-1 and TRBJ2-1, with 11 positions matching TRBD2. V shed 0 bases and J 0 bases; nucleotides not matched to a gene: 11. This CDR3 comprises 20 residues. The germline CDR1 and CDR2 sequences are SGHRS and YFSETQ. The CDR3 here is CASSLVPLLLAGDSYNEQFL. For the CDR3, the DNA is TGCGCCAGCAGCTTGGTCCCGCTCTTACTAGCGGGGGACTCCTACAATGAGCAGTTCCTC.

This clonotype was seen at least ten times. V and J are TRBV12-3 or TRBV12-4 and TRBJ2-3; D not resolved. This CDR3 has 13 amino acids. Trimming stripped 4 bases from V and 2 bases from J, with 7 bases between. CDR3 in amino acids: CASSSRPTDTQYF. The CDR3, as DNA: TGTGCCAGCAGTTCCCGGCCCACAGATACGCAGTATTTT.

This clonotype was recorded at least ten times. J is TRBJ2-2 and V is TRBV6-2 or TRBV6-3, with 8 bases fitting TRBD1. V shed 5 bases, J shed 6 bases, and the junction held 5 bases outside the gene matches. The CDR3 spans 14 residues. Germline V gene data show CDR1 as MNHEY and CDR2 as SVGEGT. The CDR3 sequence is CASSPRQGPGELFF. The CDR3 nucleotides read TGTGCCAGCAGTCCTAGACAGGGGCCCGGGGAGCTGTTTTTT.